The rows below give T cell receptor beta chains drawn from one sample of a study of brain T cells in children with intractable seizures. TCRdb keeps only in-frame clones here, not all; method: immunoSEQ multiplex PCR. The table includes roughly 110,000 clones, approximately 94% detected once. The material sequenced was peripheral blood, taken at surgery. All receptors derive from a boy less than two years old with hemimegalencephaly and intractable seizures. Both conserved end residues are part of each CDR3. The D gene is left open where the match is weak. Clone sizes are given selectively: once, few, many, or a class where the clone is expanded.

clone size: .; D gene: TRBD2; J gene: TRBJ2-1; CDR3 length: 14; V gene: TRBV20-1; CDR3 protein: CSASRGERGNEQFF; CDR3 DNA: TGCAGTGCTAGTCGGGGGGAGCGGGGGAATGAGCAGTTCTTC
clone size: .; D gene: .; J gene: TRBJ2-3; CDR3 length: 13; V gene: TRBV7-5; CDR3 protein: CVRSFPPKDTQYF; CDR3 DNA: TGTGTCAGAAGCTTCCCACCGAAAGATACGCAGTATTTT
clone size: .; D gene: .; J gene: TRBJ2-3; CDR3 length: 15; V gene: TRBV6-1; CDR3 protein: CASSDWGLNTDTQYF; CDR3 DNA: TGTGCCAGCAGTGATTGGGGCTTAAACACAGATACGCAGTATTTT
clone size: .; D gene: .; J gene: TRBJ2-7; CDR3 length: 16; V gene: TRBV14; CDR3 protein: CASSPYTGSGAYEQYF; CDR3 DNA: TGTGCCAGCAGTCCCTATACAGGTTCTGGAGCCTACGAGCAGTACTTC
clone size: .; D gene: TRBD2; J gene: TRBJ2-1; CDR3 length: 15; V gene: TRBV5-1; CDR3 protein: CATRGREGPYNEQFF; CDR3 DNA: TGCGCCACCCGCGGGCGGGAGGGCCCCTACAATGAGCAGTTCTTC
clone size: .; D gene: .; J gene: TRBJ1-4; CDR3 length: 15; V gene: TRBV7-2; CDR3 protein: CASSLVAGPGEKLFF; CDR3 DNA: TGTGCCAGCAGCTTAGTTGCCGGGCCGGGTGAAAAACTGTTTTTT
clone size: .; D gene: .; J gene: TRBJ1-4; CDR3 length: 14; V gene: TRBV11-2; CDR3 protein: CASSLDPGREKLFF; CDR3 DNA: TGTGCCAGCAGCTTAGATCCGGGAAGGGAAAAACTGTTTTTT
clone size: .; D gene: .; J gene: TRBJ2-7; CDR3 length: 12; V gene: TRBV29-1; CDR3 protein: CSVGGLNYEQYF; CDR3 DNA: TGCAGCGTTGGAGGCCTCAACTACGAGCAGTACTTC
clone size: .; D gene: .; J gene: TRBJ2-7; CDR3 length: 16; V gene: TRBV5-1; CDR3 protein: CASSLEIGAGIYEQYF; CDR3 DNA: TGCGCCAGCAGCTTGGAAATTGGGGCAGGCATCTACGAGCAGTACTTC
clone size: once; D gene: .; J gene: TRBJ1-2; CDR3 length: 12; V gene: TRBV6-6; CDR3 protein: CASSYRRYGYTF; CDR3 DNA: TGTGCCAGCAGTTACCGGCGCTATGGCTACACCTTC
clone size: .; D gene: .; J gene: TRBJ2-1; CDR3 length: 15; V gene: TRBV3-1/TRBV3-2; CDR3 protein: CASSPLASAYNEQFF; CDR3 DNA: TGTGCCAGCAGCCCCCTAGCGTCTGCCTACAATGAGCAGTTCTTC
clone size: .; D gene: TRBD2; J gene: TRBJ2-7; CDR3 length: 13; V gene: TRBV15; CDR3 protein: CATHRGGSYEQYF; CDR3 DNA: TGTGCCACCCATCGGGGGGGCTCCTACGAGCAGTACTTC
clone size: .; D gene: .; J gene: TRBJ2-3; CDR3 length: 16; V gene: TRBV19; CDR3 protein: CASTPRRGRGTDTQYF; CDR3 DNA: TGTGCCAGTACCCCCCGTCGGGGGAGAGGCACAGATACGCAGTATTTT
clone size: .; D gene: TRBD1; J gene: TRBJ1-5; CDR3 length: 13; V gene: TRBV2; CDR3 protein: CAGSGGYNQPQHF; CDR3 DNA: TGTGCCGGATCAGGGGGATATAATCAGCCCCAGCATTTT
clone size: .; D gene: TRBD2; J gene: TRBJ2-3; CDR3 length: 19; V gene: TRBV7-3; CDR3 protein: CASSPIRRLAGVGPDTQYF; CDR3 DNA: TGTGCCAGCAGCCCGATACGTCGACTAGCGGGAGTAGGCCCAGATACGCAGTATTTT
clone size: .; D gene: TRBD1; J gene: TRBJ2-7; CDR3 length: 16; V gene: TRBV7-2; CDR3 protein: CASSLLPGQGSYEQYF; CDR3 DNA: TGTGCCAGCAGCTTACTTCCGGGACAGGGCTCCTACGAGCAGTACTTC
clone size: .; D gene: TRBD2; J gene: TRBJ2-7; CDR3 length: 14; V gene: TRBV4-1; CDR3 protein: CASSRSGRPYEQYF; CDR3 DNA: TGCGCCAGCAGCCGTAGCGGGAGGCCCTACGAGCAGTACTTC
clone size: .; D gene: .; J gene: TRBJ1-6; CDR3 length: 17; V gene: TRBV6-1; CDR3 protein: CASSGEVWGRGYSPLHF; CDR3 DNA: TGTGCCAGCAGTGGAGAGGTTTGGGGTAGGGGTTATTCACCCCTCCACTTT
clone size: .; D gene: TRBD2; J gene: TRBJ2-3; CDR3 length: 15; V gene: TRBV5-1; CDR3 protein: CASTMGLAESDTQYF; CDR3 DNA: TGCGCCAGCACCATGGGGCTAGCGGAGTCAGATACGCAGTATTTT
clone size: once; D gene: .; J gene: TRBJ2-1; CDR3 length: 14; V gene: TRBV7-8; CDR3 protein: CASSLGGLASEQFF; CDR3 DNA: TGTGCCAGCAGCTTAGGTGGTCTAGCGAGCGAGCAGTTCTTC